This T cell receptor (beta chain) is from a study of T cell repertoires in cytomegalovirus infection. This clonotype was seen once. The germline CDR1 and CDR2 sequences are MNHEY and SVGEGT. The CDR3 sequence is 13 residues long. The V end lost 11 bases, the J end lost 1 base, and 14 bases lay between the germline ends. Each CDR3 protein gets one entry after TCRdb re-called the reads with MiXCR. The sample includes roughly 630,000 distinct CDR3 sequences, approximately 24% seen only once; the top ten take 6.5% to 10%. The sequenced material came from CD8+ T cells from PBMCs. The TCR comes from a human donor in good health (CMV status not recorded). Some clones in this sample may be carry-over from other donors' samples. The chain recombines TRBV6-2 or TRBV6-3 with TRBJ1-1; D may be TRBD1 (6 bases). The CDR3 loop is CAVSGTPNTEAFF. In DNA, the CDR3 is TGTGCCGTTTCCGGGACACCGAACACTGAAGCTTTCTTT.